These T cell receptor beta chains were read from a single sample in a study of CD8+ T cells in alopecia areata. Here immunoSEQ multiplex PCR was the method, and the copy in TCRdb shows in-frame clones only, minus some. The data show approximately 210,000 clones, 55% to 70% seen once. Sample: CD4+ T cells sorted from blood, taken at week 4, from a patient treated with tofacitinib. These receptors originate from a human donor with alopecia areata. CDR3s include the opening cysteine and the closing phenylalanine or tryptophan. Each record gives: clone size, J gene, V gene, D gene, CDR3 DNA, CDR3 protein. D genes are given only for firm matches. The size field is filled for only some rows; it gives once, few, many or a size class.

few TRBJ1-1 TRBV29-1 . TGCAGCGTGGTCTCTGGCCATCCCCCTGCCACTGAAGCTTTCTTT CSVVSGHPPATEAFF
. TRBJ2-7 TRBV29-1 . TGCAGCGTAGGACCAAGATTGAGCTCCTACGAGCAGTACTTC CSVGPRLSSYEQYF
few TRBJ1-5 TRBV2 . TGTGCCAGCAACCCGGCCCCGGGACCGCCCCAGCATTTT CASNPAPGPPQHF
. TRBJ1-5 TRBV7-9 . TGTGCCACATCCAATTGGGGGGCACAAAGCTCCGATCAGCCCCAGCATTTT CATSNWGAQSSDQPQHF
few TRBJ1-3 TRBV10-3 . TGTGCCATCAGCAATGGACAGGGAAACACCATATATTTT CAISNGQGNTIYF
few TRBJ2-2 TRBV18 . TGTGCCAGCTCACCAGAGACTCTTCGGACCGGGGAGCTGTTTTTT CASSPETLRTGELFF
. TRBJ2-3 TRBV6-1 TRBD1 TGTGCCAGCAACGGACAGGGGTCAGATACGCAGTATTTT CASNGQGSDTQYF
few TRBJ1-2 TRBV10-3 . TGTGCCGTCTCCGGGACCAACTATGGCTACACCTTC CAVSGTNYGYTF
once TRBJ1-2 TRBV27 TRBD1 TGTGCCAGCAGGGGGACAGGGGGCGTTGGCTACACCTTC CASRGTGGVGYTF
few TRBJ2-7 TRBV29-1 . TGCAGCGTTGGGGATGCCTACGAGCAGTACTTC CSVGDAYEQYF
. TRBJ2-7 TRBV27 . TGTGCCAGCAGTTCCGGGGATGCATACGAGCAGTACTTC CASSSGDAYEQYF
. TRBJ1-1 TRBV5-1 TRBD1 TGCGCCAGCAGCTCTCGGGACAGGGGGCGCATGGGCACTGAAGCTTTCTTT CASSSRDRGRMGTEAFF
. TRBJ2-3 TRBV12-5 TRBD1 TGTGCTAGTGGTATCGGACAGGGCGTGGTTACAGATACGCAGTATTTT CASGIGQGVVTDTQYF
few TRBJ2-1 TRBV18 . TGTGCCAGCTCACCACAAATGAACGGCAATGAGCAGTTCTTC CASSPQMNGNEQFF
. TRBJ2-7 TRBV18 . TGTGCCAGCTCTCCGGGTGGCGGGGCTACCTACGAGCAGTACTTC CASSPGGGATYEQYF
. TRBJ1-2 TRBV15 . TGTGCCACCAGCATAGAAGGGTATGGCTACACCTTC CATSIEGYGYTF
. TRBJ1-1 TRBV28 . TGTGCCAGCAGCCCCGTGGGACTTCTGAACACTGAAGCTTTCTTT CASSPVGLLNTEAFF
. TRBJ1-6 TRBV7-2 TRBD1 TGTGCCAGCAGCACCGGGACAGGGGGCTTTGGATCACCCCTCCACTTT CASSTGTGGFGSPLHF
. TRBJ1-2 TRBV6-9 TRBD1 TGTGCCAGCAGTTTTCTACCCGGGACAGGCGATTATGGCTACACCTTC CASSFLPGTGDYGYTF
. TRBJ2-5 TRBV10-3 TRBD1 TGTGCCATCGGGGACAGGCAAGAGACCCAGTACTTC CAIGDRQETQYF
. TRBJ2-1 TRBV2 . TGTGCCAGCAGTGATCCCGGGACCTACAATGAGCAGTTCTTC CASSDPGTYNEQFF
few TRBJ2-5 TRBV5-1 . TGCGCCAGCACCTCGACATCGACAGAAGAGACCCAGTACTTC CASTSTSTEETQYF
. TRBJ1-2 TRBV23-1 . TGCGCCAGCAGTCCCCTTCAGGGCCACTATGGCTACACCTTC CASSPLQGHYGYTF
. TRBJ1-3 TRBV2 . TGTGCCAGCAGTGCGACAGGCTCTGGAAACACCATATATTTT CASSATGSGNTIYF
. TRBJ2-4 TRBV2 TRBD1 TGTGCCAGCAGTGAAGGGACAGGGTCCAACTTC CASSEGTGSNF
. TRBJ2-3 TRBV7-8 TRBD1 TGTGCCAGCAGCTTCCAGGACAGGACTAGCACAGATACGCAGTATTTT CASSFQDRTSTDTQYF
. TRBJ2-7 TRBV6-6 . TGTGCCAGTACTTCCTTCAGAGACGAGCAGTACTTC CASTSFRDEQYF
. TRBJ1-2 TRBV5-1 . TGCGCCAGCAGCCCCCCAGTCGCAGGTGATGGCTACACCTTC CASSPPVAGDGYTF
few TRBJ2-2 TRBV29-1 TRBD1 TGCAGCGTTACAGTTCAGGGGGCCTCCGGGGAGCTGTTTTTT CSVTVQGASGELFF
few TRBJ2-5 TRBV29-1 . TGCAGCGTAAATAGACAGCAAGAGACCCAGTACTTC CSVNRQQETQYF
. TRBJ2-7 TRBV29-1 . TGCAGCGTTGGGTGGGAATACGAGCAGTACTTC CSVGWEYEQYF
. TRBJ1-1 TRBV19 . TGTGCCAGTAGTATTCTCGGTGATAAAGCTTTCTTT CASSILGDKAFF
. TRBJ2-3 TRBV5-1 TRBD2 TGCGCCAGCAGCTCTGGACTAGCGGCGATGACAGATACGCAGTATTTT CASSSGLAAMTDTQYF
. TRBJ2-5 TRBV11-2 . TGTGCCAGCAGCTTGGGGCTAGGGACCCAGTACTTC CASSLGLGTQYF
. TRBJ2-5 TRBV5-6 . TGTGCCAGCAGCTTGAGAGGTAGTTCTGAGACCCAGTACTTC CASSLRGSSETQYF